Below are 30 T cell receptor beta chains sequenced from a single sample in a study of beta chain features in type 1 diabetes. The study's findings and limits: Shorter TCRB CDR3s, moderately but significantly so, marked every one of the four CD4+ subsets in Type 1 diabetes patients.

TCRB transcripts that were expressed got sequenced, as all of the isolated RNA had been reverse transcribed. The protocol was immunoSEQ multiplex PCR, while the TCRdb copy is restricted to in-frame clones and leaves out a portion. The sample consists of hundreds of thousands of clones, roughly a tenth of them appearing once. These receptors' targets are unknown. The sequenced sample was naive CD4+ T cells from blood. Source of these receptors: a man aged 25 to 45 with type 1 diabetes.

CDR3 amino acids: CASRAAGSDTQYF. The CDR3 bases are TGCGCCAGCAGGGCGGCGGGGTCCGATACGCAGTATTTT. J is TRBJ2-3 and V is TRBV4-3; a weak D match, TRBD2 (6 bases). The CDR3 has 13 residues. The V and J ends lost 6 bases and 6 bases respectively, with 13 bases between them. The germline gives CDR1 LGHNA, CDR2 YSLEER.

This clone was picked up a small number of times. The chain joins TRBV2 to TRBJ1-2, with D maybe TRBD1 (6 bases). Germline V CDR1 and CDR2: SNHLY, FYNNEI. CDR3 length: 13 amino acids. The V gene lost 3 bases and the J gene lost 3 bases, with 8 bases spanning the gap. The CDR3 DNA reads as TGTGCCAGCAGTGACAACAGGGACTATGGCTACACCTTC. This codes for CASSDNRDYGYTF. The full variable domain, its missing parts supplied by reference TRBV2 and TRBJ1-2, is EPEVTQTPSHQVTQMGQEVILRCVPISNHLYFYWYRQILGQKVEFLVSFYNNEISEKSEIFDDQFSVERPDGSNFTLKIRSTKLEDSAMYFCASSDNRDYGYTFGSGTRLTVV.

The chain uses TRBV4-1 and TRBJ2-1; D uncertain. The CDR3 covers 11 residues. Trimming took 6 bases from V and 4 from J, leaving 4 bases between them. Germline CDR1 and CDR2: MGHRA and YSYEKL. CDR3: CASRRYNEQFF. In nucleotides, the CDR3 is TGCGCCAGCAGGCGATACAATGAGCAGTTCTTC.

The gene calls are TRBV19 and TRBJ2-1; TRBD2 aligns across 13 bases. J was trimmed by 7 bases and V by 10 bases; bases with no gene match: 10. This CDR3 is built from 15 residues. Germline assignment: CDR1 LNHDA and CDR2 SQIVND (reference sequence). CDR3 region: CATSKTSGGSNEQFF. DNA of the CDR3: TGTGCCACCTCCAAGACTAGCGGGGGGTCGAATGAGCAGTTCTTC.

This clone was seen more than once but under ten times. This chain joins TRBV30 and TRBJ2-7; 7 nucleotides align to TRBD2. J was trimmed by 5 bases and V by 0 bases; bases with no gene match: 10. CDR3 size: 15 residues. In germline, CDR1 is GTSNPN, CDR2 SVGIG (reference sequence). CDR3 loop: CAWSVGAGAGDEQYF. CDR3 DNA: TGTGCCTGGAGTGTAGGAGCGGGCGCGGGGGACGAGCAGTACTTC.

The CDR3 nucleotides read TGTGCCAGCAGTTTCACGGGGTTGGGAGGCACTGAAGCTTTCTTT. This gives the protein CASSFTGLGGTEAFF. The gene calls are TRBV27 and TRBJ1-1, with no clear D. CDR3 length: 15 amino acids. CDR1 and CDR2 (germline): MNHEY, SMNVEV (reference sequence). V gave up 3 bases and J gave up 4 bases, with 15 bases separating them.

The chain combines TRBV4-1 with TRBJ1-5; no firm D call. From germline, CDR1 is MGHRA and CDR2 YSYEKL. CDR3 length equals 12 residues. V was pared by 4 bases and J by 9 bases, with 10 bases between. The CDR3 DNA reads as TGCGCCAGCAGCCTTCGTATCCGGCCCCAGCATTTT. As protein: CASSLRIRPQHF.

This clone was observed a handful of times. The V call is TRBV25-1, the J call TRBJ2-7; tentative D call: TRBD1 (7 bases). Germline values: CDR1 MGHDK, CDR2 SYGVNS. Trimming took off 9 bases at V and 4 bases at J, with 16 bases between the two ends. The CDR3 loop spans 13 amino acids. The CDR3 spells CASLSTGRYEQYF. CDR3 coding DNA: TGTGCCAGTTTGTCGACAGGGAGGTACGAGCAGTACTTC.

There are a few counts of this clone. The CDR3 sequence: CASSMGQGRGETQYF. The CDR3 region has the DNA TGTGCCAGCAGTATGGGACAGGGGAGGGGAGAGACCCAGTACTTC. The gene calls are TRBV6-5 and TRBJ2-5; 10 bases are shared with TRBD1. CDR3 length equals 15 residues. In germline, CDR1 is MNHEY, CDR2 SVGAGI. V lost 5 bases and J lost 4; bases outside the gene matches: 7.

This clone has a handful of counts. The chain joins TRBV7-3 to TRBJ2-3, with TRBD2 identical over 12 bases. Trimming removed 5 bases from V and 6 bases from J; junction bases left unmatched: 6. The CDR3 is made up of 15 amino acids. Germline lookup yields CDR1 SGHTA and CDR2 FQGTGA. The CDR3 DNA is TGTGCCAGCAGCCCCCTAGCGGGGGGGCCTGATACGCAGTATTTT. As protein: CASSPLAGGPDTQYF.

CDR3: CAISDRGGLADTQYF. The CDR3 coding sequence is TGTGCCATCAGTGACAGGGGAGGGCTAGCAGATACGCAGTATTTT. The chain employs TRBV10-3 and TRBJ2-3, with D possibly being TRBD2 (7 bases). The CDR3 loop spans 15 amino acids. The V and J ends lost 3 bases and 4 bases respectively, with 14 bases between them. CDR1 is ENHRY and CDR2 is SYGVKD in the germline V gene.

This chain connects TRBV29-1 to TRBJ1-1, with D tentatively TRBD1 (5 bases). CDR3 length: 13 amino acids. The germline gives CDR1 SQVTM, CDR2 ANQGSEA. The V end was cut by 5 bases, the J end by 4 bases, with 14 bases between. Written as DNA, the CDR3 is TGCAGCGTTCTTAGATTCCAGGGCACTGAAGCTTTCTTT. This sequence encodes CSVLRFQGTEAFF. Together with reference TRBV29-1 and TRBJ1-1, the CDR3 gives the full variable domain: SAVISQKPSRDICQRGTSLTIQCQVDSQVTMMFWYRQQPGQSLTLIATANQGSEATYESGFVIDKFPISRPNLTFSTLTVSNMSPEDSSIYLCSVLRFQGTEAFFGQGTRLTVV.

This chain uses TRBV7-2 with TRBJ2-5, with 7 bases that match TRBD2. Looked up from germline, CDR1 is SGHTA and CDR2 is FQGNSA. The CDR3 runs 13 residues. Trimming at V came to 4 bases and at J to 5 bases, leaving 4 bases not matched to a gene. For the CDR3, the DNA is TGTGCCAGCAGCTCCAGGCGGGGGGAGACCCAGTACTTC. It is translated as CASSSRRGETQYF.

The rearrangement uses TRBV5-4 and TRBJ2-5; 7 bases align to TRBD1. CDR1 and CDR2 (germline): SGHNT, YYREEE (reference sequence). The CDR3 covers 16 residues. J gave up 1 base and V 5 bases, and 11 bases lay outside the gene matches. CDR3 sequence (DNA): TGTGCCAGCAGTGGTTTCCAGGGGGTTACCCAAGAGACCCAGTACTTC. Protein product: CASSGFQGVTQETQYF.

The chain links TRBV4-1 to TRBJ2-5; perhaps TRBD2 as D (7 bases). V was shortened by 1 base and J by 1 base, with 13 bases between the two germline ends. This CDR3 is 16 amino acids long. Germline V gene data show CDR1 as MGHRA and CDR2 as YSYEKL. The CDR3 DNA is TGCGCCAGCAGCCAAGTGAATGGGGGGGCCCAAGAGACCCAGTACTTC. It translates to CASSQVNGGAQETQYF.

The chain recombines TRBV28 with TRBJ1-4, with TRBD1 matching over 9 bases. Trimming cost V 5 bases and J 6 bases; bases outside gene matches: 7. The CDR3 sequence is 15 residues long. Germline CDR1 MDHEN, CDR2 SYDVKM. Here the CDR3 DNA reads TGTGCCAGCAGTCCCGGGGGACAGGGAGATGAAAAACTGTTTTTT. Protein sequence: CASSPGGQGDEKLFF.

In its sample, this clone was seen a few times. The rearrangement uses TRBV29-1 and TRBJ2-3; TRBD1 matches at 12 bases. Germline CDR1 is SQVTM and CDR2 is ANQGSEA. V was clipped by 4 bases and J by 4 bases; unmatched bases: 3. The CDR3 runs 14 residues. The CDR3 loop reads CSVAWDRGPDTQYF. CDR3 bases: TGCAGCGTTGCCTGGGACAGGGGGCCAGATACGCAGTATTTT.

Only a few counts were recorded for this clone. The chain carries TRBV2 and TRBJ2-5; 7 bases agree with TRBD1. Germline V lookup: CDR1 SNHLY, CDR2 FYNNEI. This CDR3 region has 13 residues. V trimming: 4 bases; J trimming: 4 bases; junction bases outside the gene matches: 3. CDR3 sequence (DNA): TGTGCCAGCAGTGGACAGGGTGGAGAGACCCAGTACTTC. Amino acids: CASSGQGGETQYF. Full variable domain (rest looked up from reference TRBV2 and TRBJ2-5): EPEVTQTPSHQVTQMGQEVILRCVPISNHLYFYWYRQILGQKVEFLVSFYNNEISEKSEIFDDQFSVERPDGSNFTLKIRSTKLEDSAMYFCASSGQGGETQYFGPGTRLLVL.

The chain employs TRBV7-2 and TRBJ2-5; D is unresolved. CDR1 and CDR2 (germline): SGHTA, FQGNSA. V lost 4 bases and J 3 bases, leaving 9 bases between the germline ends. The CDR3 totals 13 residues. The CDR3 spells CASSYYRKETQYF. The CDR3 nucleotides are TGTGCCAGCAGCTACTACCGCAAAGAGACCCAGTACTTC. The entire variable domain, with the rest obtained from reference TRBV7-2 and TRBJ2-5, is as follows: GAGVSQSPSNKVTEKGKDVELRCDPISGHTALYWYRQSLGQGLEFLIYFQGNSAPDKSGLPSDRFSAERTGGSVSTLTIQRTQQEDSAVYLCASSYYRKETQYFGPGTRLLVL.

This clone turned up a few times. The chain links TRBV18 to TRBJ1-6; D may be TRBD1 (5 bases). Trimming stripped 0 bases from V and 8 bases from J, with 8 bases between. The germline V gene encodes CDR1 KGHSH and CDR2 LQKENI. The CDR3 length is 14 residues. CDR3 DNA: TGTGCCAGCTCACCACCAGGGGATCATTCACCCCTCCACTTT. Encoded protein: CASSPPGDHSPLHF.

This clone was counted between two and nine times. The rearrangement uses TRBV5-1 and TRBJ2-1; 9 positions match TRBD2. CDR1 and CDR2 from the germline V gene are SGHRS and YFSETQ. This CDR3 region has 18 residues. With 3 bases clipped from V and 5 bases from J, the junction kept 15 bases outside the gene matches. CDR3 protein: CASSSGGLAGTPDNEQFF. The CDR3 DNA is TGCGCCAGCAGCTCGGGCGGTCTAGCGGGGACCCCTGACAATGAGCAGTTCTTC. The full variable domain, completed using reference TRBV5-1 and TRBJ2-1, is KAGVTQTPRYLIKTRGQQVTLSCSPISGHRSVSWYQQTPGQGLQFLFEYFSETQRNKGNFPGRFSGRQFSNSRSEMNVSTLELGDSALYLCASSSGGLAGTPDNEQFFGPGTRLTVL.

V gene TRBV30 combines with J gene TRBJ1-5; D not resolved. V lost 2 bases to trimming and J lost 0 bases, with 8 bases between them. Germline V gene lookup returns CDR1 GTSNPN and CDR2 SVGIG (reference sequence). The CDR3 is 14 residues long. CDR3 region: CAWSKTDSNQPQHF. CDR3 sequence (DNA): TGTGCCTGGAGTAAAACTGATAGCAATCAGCCCCAGCATTTT.

The gene calls are TRBV6-6 and TRBJ2-1; perhaps TRBD2 as D (6 bases). The CDR3 is made up of 15 amino acids. The V and J ends lost 2 bases and 1 base respectively, with 9 bases between them. CDR1 and CDR2 from the germline V gene are MNHNY and SVGAGI (reference sequence). The CDR3 coding sequence is TGTGCCAGCAGTTACGGGGGGTGGTCCTACAATGAGCAGTTCTTC. Translating gives CASSYGGWSYNEQFF.

This clone has only a few counts. The chain links TRBV7-4 to TRBJ1-5; the D gene is possibly TRBD1 (6 bases). The V end was cut by 5 bases, the J end by 5 bases, with 13 bases between. Germline assignment: CDR1 SGHVT and CDR2 SQSDAQ. The CDR3 is made up of 14 amino acids. The CDR3 DNA sequence: TGTGCCAGCAGCCGACGGACAGACTATCAGCCCCAGCATTTT. It yields the protein CASSRRTDYQPQHF.

The chain is built from TRBV4-1 and TRBJ2-1; a weak D match, TRBD2 (6 bases). In germline, CDR1 is MGHRA, CDR2 YSYEKL. V lost 3 bases and J lost 12, with 21 bases in between. This CDR3 is built from 15 residues. This CDR3 reads CASSHPDKGGSRQFF. The CDR3 DNA sequence: TGCGCCAGCAGCCATCCGGACAAGGGAGGTAGTAGGCAGTTCTTC.

The chain joins TRBV10-3 to TRBJ2-7, with TRBD1 as a possible D gene (5 bases). Trimming stripped 9 bases from V and 0 bases from J, with 9 bases between. The germline CDR1 and CDR2 sequences are ENHRY and SYGVKD. The CDR3 spans 12 residues. CDR3 residues: CAIGHSSYEQYF. The CDR3 DNA reads as TGTGCCATAGGACATAGCTCCTACGAGCAGTACTTC.

This clone was seen more than once but under ten times. The chain is built from TRBV5-6 and TRBJ2-6; D ambiguous. Trimming took 2 bases from V and 0 from J, leaving 6 bases between them. Germline V gene data show CDR1 as SGHDT and CDR2 as YYEEEE. The CDR3 covers 15 residues. The CDR3: CASSFWSSGANVLTF. As DNA, the CDR3 is TGTGCCAGCAGCTTTTGGAGCTCTGGGGCCAACGTCCTGACTTTC.

The V call is TRBV6-4, the J call TRBJ2-7; 7 bases match TRBD1. Germline-derived CDR1 and CDR2 are MRHNA and SNTAGT. The length of the CDR3 is 15 residues. V lost 4 bases and J lost 3; bases outside the gene matches: 9. CDR3 region: CASSANTGQFYEQYF. The CDR3 coding sequence is TGTGCCAGCAGTGCCAACACGGGACAGTTCTACGAGCAGTACTTC.

This clone was detected only a few times. This chain uses TRBV5-1 with TRBJ2-5; D may be TRBD2 (7 bases). The germline CDR1 and CDR2 sequences are SGHRS and YFSETQ. The CDR3 has 14 amino acids. V was trimmed by 5 bases and J by 2 bases, leaving 13 bases between them. The CDR3 bases are TGCGCCAGCAGTCCCGGGGGGCAGCAAGAGACCCAGTACTTC. Its translation: CASSPGGQQETQYF.

This clone was counted between two and nine times. V and J are TRBV7-9 and TRBJ2-1; possibly TRBD2 for D (6 bases). The CDR3 sequence is 13 residues long. The V gene's germline CDR1 is SEHNR and CDR2 FQNEAQ (reference sequence). Trimming cost V 3 bases and J 10 bases, with 13 bases left between them. DNA of the CDR3: TGTGCCAGCAGCTTTAATGCCGCGGGGGAGCAGTTCTTC. Translated, it gives CASSFNAAGEQFF.